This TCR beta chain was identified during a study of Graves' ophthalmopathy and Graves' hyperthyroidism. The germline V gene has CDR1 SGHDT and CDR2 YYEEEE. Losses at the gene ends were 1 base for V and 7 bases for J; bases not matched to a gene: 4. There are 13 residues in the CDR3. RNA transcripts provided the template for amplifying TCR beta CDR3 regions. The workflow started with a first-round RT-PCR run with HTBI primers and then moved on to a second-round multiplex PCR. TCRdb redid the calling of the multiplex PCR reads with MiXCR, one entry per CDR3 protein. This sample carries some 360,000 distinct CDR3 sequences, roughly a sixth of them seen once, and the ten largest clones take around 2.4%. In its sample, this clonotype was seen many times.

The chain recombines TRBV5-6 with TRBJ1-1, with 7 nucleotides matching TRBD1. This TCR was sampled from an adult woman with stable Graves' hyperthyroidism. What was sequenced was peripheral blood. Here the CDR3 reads CASSLPRGYEAFF. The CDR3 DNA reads TGTGCCAGCAGCTTGCCCAGGGGGTATGAAGCTTTCTTT.